This entry lists 14 T cell receptor beta chains sequenced from one sample in a study of blood T cell repertoires in COVID-19. Measured with immunoSEQ multiplex PCR; TCRdb has only the in-frame clones, and not every one. This repertoire shows around 100,000 clones, 85% found once; its top ten account for about 13%. Sequenced sample: peripheral blood. The receptors here all came from a human donor in a cohort sampled during active COVID-19.

The genes are TRBV4-1 and TRBJ1-1, with TRBD1 as a possible D gene (6 bases). The CDR3 loop spans 15 amino acids. Between the trimmed V and J ends, which lost 2 bases and 1 base, there was a span of 11 bases. Per the germline V gene, CDR1 is MGHRA and CDR2 is YSYEKL. CDR3 region: CASSQTPDRNTEAFF. Here the CDR3 DNA reads TGCGCCAGCAGCCAAACCCCGGACAGGAACACTGAAGCTTTCTTT.

The rearrangement uses TRBV2 and TRBJ2-7; D gene unclear. Germline V gene lookup returns CDR1 SNHLY and CDR2 FYNNEI. V lost 0 bases and J lost 4, with 13 bases in between. The CDR3 is made up of 15 amino acids. In DNA, the CDR3 is TGTGCCAGCAGTGAAGCGAACCAGGTGCAGTACGAGCAGTACTTC. Translating gives CASSEANQVQYEQYF.

The chain couples TRBV10-3 to TRBJ2-5; D is possibly TRBD2 (6 bases). Germline lookup yields CDR1 ENHRY and CDR2 SYGVKD. This CDR3 is 15 amino acids long. V lost 0 bases and J 0 bases, leaving 8 bases between the germline ends. CDR3 loop: CAISESSGDQETQYF. As DNA, the CDR3 is TGTGCCATCAGTGAGTCTAGCGGCGACCAAGAGACCCAGTACTTC.

The rearrangement uses TRBV5-4 and TRBJ1-4; the D gene is possibly TRBD1 (6 bases). Germline values: CDR1 SGHNT, CDR2 YYREEE (reference sequence). The CDR3 spans 15 residues. The V gene lost 3 bases and the J gene lost 6 bases, with 15 bases spanning the gap. DNA of the CDR3: TGTGCCAGCAGCTCGGACAGTAACGCTGATGAAAAACTGTTTTTT. It translates to CASSSDSNADEKLFF.

V gene TRBV7-2 combines with J gene TRBJ2-2; 7 bases map to TRBD1. This CDR3 has 14 amino acids. Germline V gene data show CDR1 as SGHTA and CDR2 as FQGNSA. The ends lost 6 bases at V and 5 bases at J; junction bases unmatched: 6. The CDR3: CASSLTGHTGELFF. The CDR3 DNA follows: TGTGCCAGCAGTTTGACAGGGCATACCGGGGAGCTGTTTTTT. Using reference TRBV7-2 and TRBJ2-2 for the parts outside the CDR3, the full variable domain is GAGVSQSPSNKVTEKGKDVELRCDPISGHTALYWYRQSLGQGLEFLIYFQGNSAPDKSGLPSDRFSAERTGGSVSTLTIQRTQQEDSAVYLCASSLTGHTGELFFGEGSRLTVL.

The chain joins TRBV5-1 to TRBJ2-1; TRBD1 aligns across 8 bases. The CDR3 sequence is 13 residues long. Germline V gene sequence: CDR1 SGHRS, CDR2 YFSETQ. The ends lost 4 bases at V and 7 bases at J; junction bases unmatched: 4. CDR3 region: CASSPDRGNEQFF. CDR3 nucleotide sequence: TGCGCCAGCAGCCCCGACAGGGGAAATGAGCAGTTCTTC.

The J gene is TRBJ2-3, the V gene TRBV5-1; D may be TRBD2 (6 bases). This CDR3 comprises 16 residues. Germline V gene sequence: CDR1 SGHRS, CDR2 YFSETQ. V was shortened by 1 base and J by 4 bases, with 16 bases between the two germline ends. DNA for the CDR3: TGCGCCAGCAGCTTGCCCCGTTTGGAGGGGTCAGATACGCAGTATTTT. It translates to CASSLPRLEGSDTQYF.

The chain joins TRBV5-4 to TRBJ2-1, with 7 bases identical to TRBD1. The CDR3 is made up of 13 amino acids. Trimming removed 4 bases from V and 7 bases from J; junction bases left unmatched: 5. Germline loops: CDR1 SGHNT, CDR2 YYREEE (reference sequence). CDR3 residues: CASSPGQVNEQFF. DNA of the CDR3: TGTGCCAGCAGCCCAGGACAGGTAAATGAGCAGTTCTTC.

The chain combines TRBV6-2 or TRBV6-3 with TRBJ2-5, with D uncertain. CDR3 length: 17 residues. Trimming removed 0 bases at V and 5 bases at J, with 19 bases between. Germline-derived CDR1 and CDR2 are MNHEY and SVGEGT. This CDR3 reads CASSYSKRNGQHETQYF. DNA of the CDR3: TGTGCCAGCAGTTACTCGAAAAGAAATGGGCAGCACGAGACCCAGTACTTC.

This clone was found once. The rearrangement uses TRBV2 and TRBJ2-2; TRBD2 agrees at 10 bases. The germline gives CDR1 SNHLY, CDR2 FYNNEI. This CDR3 has 14 residues. Trimming at V came to 9 bases and at J to 4 bases, leaving 5 bases not matched to a gene. CDR3: CASTLAGSTGELFF. The DNA for the CDR3 is TGTGCCAGTACACTAGCGGGGAGCACCGGGGAGCTGTTTTTT.

V is TRBV5-1 and J is TRBJ1-1; 8 bases agree with TRBD1. This CDR3 region has 13 residues. Germline V CDR1 and CDR2: SGHRS, YFSETQ. J lost 8 bases, V lost 3 bases, and 6 bases had no gene match. In DNA, the CDR3 is TGCGCCAGCAGCTGGGCAGGGGGCAGGGAAGCTTTCTTT. It is translated as CASSWAGGREAFF.

Within the sample, this clone is medium-sized. This rearrangement joins TRBV7-9 to TRBJ2-1, with a weak D call TRBD1 (6 bases). From germline, CDR1 is SEHNR and CDR2 FQNEAQ (reference sequence). V dropped 3 bases and J dropped 10 bases, with 10 bases sitting between them. CDR3 length equals 12 residues. The CDR3 sequence is CASSLTGLEQFF. DNA for the CDR3: TGTGCCAGCAGCTTGACAGGTCTGGAGCAGTTCTTC.

The rearrangement uses TRBV5-1 and TRBJ2-2; 7 positions match TRBD1. Trimming at V came to 6 bases and at J to 3 bases, leaving 11 bases not matched to a gene. Germline V gene sequence: CDR1 SGHRS, CDR2 YFSETQ. The CDR3 runs 16 residues. The CDR3, as DNA: TGCGCCAGCACCCCTTGGACAGGCGGCGACACCGGGGAGCTGTTTTTT. Translation: CASTPWTGGDTGELFF.

CDR3 in amino acids: CASAKTSGAGNEQFF. The DNA for the CDR3 is TGTGCCAGCGCTAAGACTAGCGGGGCGGGGAATGAGCAGTTCTTC. The chain is built from TRBV19 and TRBJ2-1; 11 nucleotides agree with TRBD2. With 9 bases clipped from V and 7 bases from J, the junction kept 11 bases outside the gene matches. CDR1 and CDR2 (germline): LNHDA, SQIVND (reference sequence). The CDR3 extends over 15 amino acids.